This TCR beta chain is drawn from a study of CD8+ T cells in alopecia areata. Study conclusions and caveats: In patients, TCRs were shared less clearly than in mice, and HLA may possibly be involved. Lesional tissue from the scalp (especially in alopecia totalis/universalis) showed higher clonality than normal scalp.

RNA extraction was followed by reverse transcription into cDNA, which acted as the sequencing template. Only in-frame clones appear in the TCRdb table, and some are missing; sequencing was by immunoSEQ multiplex PCR. The sample lists under 150,000 clones, approximately 47% occurring once. Comment on this clone: Its antigen is undetermined.

V lost 3 bases to trimming and J lost 4 bases, with 9 bases between them. This CDR3 is built from 14 residues. The germline CDR1 and CDR2 sequences are MNHEY and SMNVEV (reference sequence). Both peripheral blood and punch biopsies of lesional scalp skin were obtained from patients who had alopecia areata. The sample was NKG2D-low CD8+ T cells sorted from blood. The chain recombines TRBV27 with TRBJ2-2; tentatively, D is TRBD1 (6 bases). The origin of this receptor is a human donor with alopecia areata. CDR3 sequence reads: CASSFVGGTGELFF. CDR3 nucleotide sequence: TGTGCCAGCAGTTTCGTAGGGGGCACCGGGGAGCTGTTTTTT.